This note documents a single T cell receptor beta chain sequence. What it recognizes is unknown. This CDR3 contains 15 residues. Germline V gene data show CDR1 as MDHEN and CDR2 as SYDVKM. The V and J ends lost 6 bases and 2 bases respectively, with 15 bases between them. The data derive from a study of shared clonotypes between healthy human individuals. Study results and caveats: Around 5% of naive CD4 clonotypes were shared across a handful of donors. Sequencing depth was a factor that was expected to affect clonotype sharing among donors.

Deep was the level at which the assay was run. Libraries were prepared by immunoSEQ multiplex PCR; TCRdb keeps only in-frame clonotypes and omits some of them. The sample yields approximately 2,000,000 clones, around 90% seen once. The material sequenced was naive CD4+ T cells from PBMCs. Subset here: CD45RA+ positively selected. This sequence was found in a man aged 18 to 29 in good health. Some clones in this sample may be carry-over from other donors' samples. The chain is built from TRBV28 and TRBJ2-3; D may correspond to TRBD1 or TRBD2 (5 bases each). The CDR3 nucleotides are TGTGCCAGCAGCTTCCGGGACGGTTTCACAGATACGCAGTATTTT. Encoded protein: CASSFRDGFTDTQYF.